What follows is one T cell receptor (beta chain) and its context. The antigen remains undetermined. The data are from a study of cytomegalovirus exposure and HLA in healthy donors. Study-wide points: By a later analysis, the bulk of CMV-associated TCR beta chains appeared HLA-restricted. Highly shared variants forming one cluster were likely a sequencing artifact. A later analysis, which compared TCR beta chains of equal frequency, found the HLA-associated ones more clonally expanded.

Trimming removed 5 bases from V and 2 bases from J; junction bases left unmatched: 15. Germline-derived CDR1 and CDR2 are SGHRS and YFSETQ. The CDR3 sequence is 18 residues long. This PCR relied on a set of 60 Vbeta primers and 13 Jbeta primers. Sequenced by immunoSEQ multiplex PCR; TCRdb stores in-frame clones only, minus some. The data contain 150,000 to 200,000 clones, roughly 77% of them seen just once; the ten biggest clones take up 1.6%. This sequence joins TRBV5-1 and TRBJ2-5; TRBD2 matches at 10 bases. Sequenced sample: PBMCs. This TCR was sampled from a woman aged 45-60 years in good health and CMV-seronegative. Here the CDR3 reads CASRKRGGLVGRQETQYF. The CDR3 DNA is TGCGCCAGCAGAAAGCGGGGGGGCCTAGTCGGTCGGCAAGAGACCCAGTACTTC. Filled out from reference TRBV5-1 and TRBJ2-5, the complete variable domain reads KAGVTQTPRYLIKTRGQQVTLSCSPISGHRSVSWYQQTPGQGLQFLFEYFSETQRNKGNFPGRFSGRQFSNSRSEMNVSTLELGDSALYLCASRKRGGLVGRQETQYFGPGTRLLVL.